This entry describes one TCR beta chain. Sequencing was performed with immunoSEQ multiplex PCR; in TCRdb, only in-frame clones are kept and a portion is missing. The sample records 75,000 to 90,000 clones, under 95% being singletons. The data were obtained in a study of blood T cell repertoires in COVID-19. Study context: COVID-19 samples from acute and convalescent phases originated in the United States, Italy and Spain. Sources were T cells, B-cell-depleted T cells, or PBMCs; the material itself was cDNA or gDNA.

This CDR3 has 14 residues. The V and J ends lost 1 base and 2 bases, in that order; junction bases with no gene match: 2. Germline V CDR1 and CDR2: GTSNPN, SVGIG (reference sequence). Sequencing was carried out using peripheral blood. The receptor was derived from a human donor in a cohort sampled during active COVID-19. This sequence joins TRBV30 and TRBJ2-3; 8 bases map to TRBD1. CDR3 DNA: TGTGCCTGGAGTGGGACAGGGCTCACAGATACGCAGTATTTT. Translated, it gives CAWSGTGLTDTQYF.